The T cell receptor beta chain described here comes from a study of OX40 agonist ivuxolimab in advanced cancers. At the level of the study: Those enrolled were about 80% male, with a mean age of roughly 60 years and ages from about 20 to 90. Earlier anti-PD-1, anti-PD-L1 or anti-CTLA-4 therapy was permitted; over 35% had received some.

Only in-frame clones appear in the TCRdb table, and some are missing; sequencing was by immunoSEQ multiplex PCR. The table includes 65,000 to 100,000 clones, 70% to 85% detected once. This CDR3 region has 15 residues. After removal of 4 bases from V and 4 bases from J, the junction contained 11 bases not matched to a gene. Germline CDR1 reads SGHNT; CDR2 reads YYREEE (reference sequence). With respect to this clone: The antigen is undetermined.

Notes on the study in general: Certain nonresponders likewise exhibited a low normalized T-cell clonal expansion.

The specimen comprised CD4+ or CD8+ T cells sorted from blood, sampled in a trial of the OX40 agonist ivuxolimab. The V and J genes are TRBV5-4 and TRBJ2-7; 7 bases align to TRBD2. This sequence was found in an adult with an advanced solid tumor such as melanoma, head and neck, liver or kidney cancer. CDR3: CASSASGEAAYEQYF. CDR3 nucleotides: TGTGCCAGCAGCGCGAGCGGGGAGGCGGCGTACGAGCAGTACTTC.